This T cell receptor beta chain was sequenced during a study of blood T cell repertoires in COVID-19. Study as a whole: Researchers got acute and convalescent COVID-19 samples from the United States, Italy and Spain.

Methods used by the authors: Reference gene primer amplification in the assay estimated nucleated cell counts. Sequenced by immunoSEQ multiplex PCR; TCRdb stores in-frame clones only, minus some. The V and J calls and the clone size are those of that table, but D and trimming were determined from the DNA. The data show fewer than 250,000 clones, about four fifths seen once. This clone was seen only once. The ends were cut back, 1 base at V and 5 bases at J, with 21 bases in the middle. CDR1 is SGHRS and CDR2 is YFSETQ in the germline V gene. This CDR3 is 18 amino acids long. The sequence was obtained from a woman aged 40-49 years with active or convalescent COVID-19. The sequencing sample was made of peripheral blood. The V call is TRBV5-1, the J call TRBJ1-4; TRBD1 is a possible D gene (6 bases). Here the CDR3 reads CASSLQPGTTGINEKLFF. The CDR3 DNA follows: TGCGCCAGCAGCTTGCAGCCCGGTACAACAGGGATCAATGAAAAACTGTTTTTT. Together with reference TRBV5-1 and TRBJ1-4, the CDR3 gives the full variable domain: KAGVTQTPRYLIKTRGQQVTLSCSPISGHRSVSWYQQTPGQGLQFLFEYFSETQRNKGNFPGRFSGRQFSNSRSEMNVSTLELGDSALYLCASSLQPGTTGINEKLFFGSGTQLSVL.